The 27 T cell receptor beta chains listed next were all sequenced from one sample in a study of cytomegalovirus exposure and HLA in healthy donors. PCR primers comprised 60 Vbeta and 13 Jbeta primers. Measured with immunoSEQ multiplex PCR; TCRdb has only the in-frame clones, and not every one. The sample has about 160,000 clones, about four fifths seen once. The specimen sequenced was PBMCs. These receptors came from a male donor in good health and CMV-seropositive.

The gene calls are TRBV18 and TRBJ1-1; D unresolved. CDR1 and CDR2 from the germline V gene are KGHSH and LQKENI. V lost 1 base and J lost 7, with 13 bases in between. CDR3 length equals 14 residues. Written as DNA, the CDR3 is TGTGCCAGCTCACCACACTACGGGTATAATGAAGCTTTCTTT. Translation: CASSPHYGYNEAFF. The full variable domain, with the rest looked up from reference TRBV18 and TRBJ1-1, is NAGVMQNPRHLVRRRGQEARLRCSPMKGHSHVYWYRQLPEEGLKFMVYLQKENIIDESGMPKERFSAEFPKEGPSILRIQQVVRGDSAAYFCASSPHYGYNEAFFGQGTRLTVV.

V usage is TRBV2 and J usage is TRBJ2-1; 9 bases map to TRBD1. CDR1 and CDR2 (germline): SNHLY, FYNNEI. After removal of 5 bases from V and 8 bases from J, the junction contained 7 bases not matched to a gene. The CDR3 contains 14 residues. The CDR3, as DNA: TGTGCCAGCAGTCAAGACAGGGGGACCGATGAGCAGTTCTTC. This sequence encodes CASSQDRGTDEQFF.

The chain carries TRBV11-2 and TRBJ1-1, with D possibly matching TRBD1 (6 bases). CDR3 size: 15 residues. The germline V gene encodes CDR1 SGHAT and CDR2 FQNNGV. Trimming left V 7 bases short and J 4 bases short, with 19 bases between. CDR3: CASTSPGQPITEAFF. CDR3 nucleotides: TGTGCCAGCACTTCGCCGGGACAACCTATCACTGAAGCTTTCTTT.

This clone came up a few times. The rearrangement links TRBV6-5 to TRBJ2-5, with 9 bases lining up with TRBD2. Germline values: CDR1 MNHEY, CDR2 SVGAGI. Unmatched junction bases numbered 3, after V lost 2 bases and J lost 2 bases. The CDR3 runs 15 residues. The CDR3 coding sequence is TGTGCCAGCAGTTACGGTCTAGCGGGGCAAGAGACCCAGTACTTC. This sequence encodes CASSYGLAGQETQYF.

The chain carries TRBV15 and TRBJ1-1, with TRBD1 matching 12 bases. Germline CDR1 is LNHNV and CDR2 is YYDKDF (reference sequence). The CDR3 totals 15 residues. Losses at the gene ends were 2 bases for V and 5 bases for J; bases not matched to a gene: 3. The chain's CDR3 is CATSRRGQGATEAFF. The CDR3 bases are TGTGCCACCAGCAGAAGGGGACAGGGGGCGACTGAAGCTTTCTTT.

V and J are TRBV30 and TRBJ1-2, with D maybe TRBD1 (5 bases). Germline CDR1 is GTSNPN and CDR2 is SVGIG (reference sequence). The CDR3 loop spans 12 amino acids. Trimming removed 8 bases at V and 4 bases at J, with 14 bases between. The DNA for the CDR3 is TGTGCCGAGGCCAGGGATACCTATGGCTACACCTTC. It yields the protein CAEARDTYGYTF. The complete variable domain, with remaining parts taken from reference TRBV30 and TRBJ1-2, reads SQTIHQWPATLVQPVGSPLSLECTVEGTSNPNLYWYRQAAGRGLQLLFYSVGIGQISSEVPQNLSASRPQDRQFILSSKKLLLSDSGFYLCAEARDTYGYTFGSGTRLTVV.

Comments on this clone: This CDR3 is also generated by other DNA sequences in the sample. The V and J genes are TRBV29-1 and TRBJ1-2; 8 bases fit TRBD1. The germline V gene has CDR1 SQVTM and CDR2 ANQGSEA. The CDR3 runs to 13 residues. The V and J ends lost 6 bases and 0 bases, in that order; junction bases with no gene match: 3. The CDR3 spells CSVGTGANYGYTF. CDR3 DNA: TGCAGCGTCGGGACAGGAGCTAACTATGGCTACACCTTC.

This clone was recorded only once. The CDR3 nucleotides are TGTGCCAGCAGCCGTACAGGGAGCGAGCAGTACTTC. Translation: CASSRTGSEQYF. The chain is built from TRBV7-9 and TRBJ2-7; D might be TRBD1 (6 bases). Germline V gene data show CDR1 as SEHNR and CDR2 as FQNEAQ (reference sequence). This CDR3 is 12 amino acids long. Trimming cost V 5 bases and J 6 bases, with 11 bases left between them.

Comments on this clone: The identical CDR3 is also encoded by other nucleotide sequences in the sample. This sequence joins TRBV5-6 and TRBJ1-4; tentative D call: TRBD1 (5 bases). CDR1 is SGHDT and CDR2 is YYEEEE in the germline V gene. This CDR3 comprises 14 residues. V gave up 5 bases and J gave up 7 bases, with 15 bases separating them. This chain's CDR3 is CASSVGQTSEKLFF. Written as DNA, the CDR3 is TGTGCCAGCAGTGTTGGACAAACAAGTGAAAAACTGTTTTTT.

The chain carries TRBV4-3 and TRBJ2-2; TRBD2 agrees at 12 bases. CDR1 and CDR2 from the germline V gene are LGHNA and YSLEER. The CDR3 is 16 residues long. The V and J ends lost 1 base and 6 bases, in that order; junction bases with no gene match: 3. The CDR3 DNA follows: TGCGCCAGCAGCCAAGGACTAGCGGGAGTTGCCGGGGAGCTGTTTTTT. This codes for CASSQGLAGVAGELFF.

The table lists this clone with a count of one. The gene calls are TRBV28 and TRBJ1-4; weak D call: TRBD1 (5 bases). The V gene lost 5 bases and the J gene lost 5 bases, with 12 bases spanning the gap. The CDR3 spans 14 residues. CDR1 is MDHEN, CDR2 SYDVKM, per germline. CDR3 bases: TGTGCCAGCAGTCCTCCCGGGGGGAATGAAAAACTGTTTTTT. Protein sequence: CASSPPGGNEKLFF. The full variable domain, completed using reference TRBV28 and TRBJ1-4, is DVKVTQSSRYLVKRTGEKVFLECVQDMDHENMFWYRQDPGLGLRLIYFSYDVKMKEKGDIPEGYSVSREKKERFSLILESASTNQTSMYLCASSPPGGNEKLFFGSGTQLSVL.

V usage is TRBV5-4 and J usage is TRBJ2-7; 8 nucleotides line up with TRBD2. Losses at the gene ends were 3 bases for V and 0 bases for J; bases not matched to a gene: 8. Germline CDR1 and CDR2: SGHNT and YYREEE (reference sequence). This CDR3 is 16 amino acids long. The CDR3 is CASSSGGGASSYEQYF. The CDR3 DNA reads as TGTGCCAGCAGCTCCGGGGGGGGAGCAAGCTCCTACGAGCAGTACTTC.

Concerning this clone: The germline gene is not matched at one end of the junction; a read error may be the cause. This rearrangement joins TRBV7-9 to TRBJ1-2; 9 bases map to TRBD1. From germline, CDR1 is SEHNR and CDR2 FQNEAQ (reference sequence). The CDR3 sequence is 16 residues long. The CDR3 region is CSSSLAPGQGHYGYTF. The CDR3 nucleotides read TGTTCCAGCAGCTTAGCTCCGGGACAGGGTCACTATGGCTACACCTTC. The full variable domain, rest sourced from reference TRBV7-9 and TRBJ1-2, is DTGVSQNPRHKITKRGQNVTFRCDPISEHNRLYWYRQTLGQGPEFLTYFQNEAQLEKSRLLSDRFSAERPKGSFSTLEIQRTEQGDSAMYLCSSSLAPGQGHYGYTFGSGTRLTVV.

The chain is built from TRBV9 and TRBJ1-1; 9 nucleotides agree with TRBD1. The V gene's germline CDR1 is SGDLS and CDR2 YYNGEE. This CDR3 has 17 residues. Trimming cost V 3 bases and J 2 bases; bases outside gene matches: 11. CDR3 DNA: TGTGCCAGCAGCGCATTTAACGCGGGACAGGGAAACACTGAAGCTTTCTTT. Its protein is CASSAFNAGQGNTEAFF.

The chain uses TRBV28 and TRBJ2-2; TRBD2 agrees at 10 bases. With V trimmed by 5 bases and J by 6 bases, 9 bases remained unmatched. Germline loops: CDR1 MDHEN, CDR2 SYDVKM. The CDR3 is made up of 16 amino acids. As DNA, the CDR3 is TGTGCCAGCAGTGCTGACTTAGCGGGAGGATCCGGGGAGCTGTTTTTT. It translates to CASSADLAGGSGELFF.

The chain combines TRBV13 with TRBJ2-2; a weak D match, TRBD1 (6 bases). The CDR3 is 15 residues long. Germline assignment: CDR1 PRHDT and CDR2 FYEKMQ (reference sequence). V dropped 5 bases and J dropped 6 bases, with 16 bases sitting between them. The CDR3: CASSGPTGRSGELFF. The CDR3 region has the DNA TGTGCCAGCAGCGGCCCTACAGGGCGATCCGGGGAGCTGTTTTTT. The full variable domain, rest sourced from reference TRBV13 and TRBJ2-2, is AAGVIQSPRHLIKEKRETATLKCYPIPRHDTVYWYQQGPGQDPQFLISFYEKMQSDKGSIPDRFSAQQFSDYHSELNMSSLELGDSALYFCASSGPTGRSGELFFGEGSRLTVL.

The V call is TRBV27, the J call TRBJ1-1; D uncertain. With 0 bases removed from V and 3 bases from J, the gap between germline ends came to 11 bases. The germline V gene encodes CDR1 MNHEY and CDR2 SMNVEV (reference sequence). This CDR3 has 15 amino acids. CDR3 in DNA: TGTGCCAGCAGTTTATCCACATCCGTGTACACTGAAGCTTTCTTT. Its translation: CASSLSTSVYTEAFF.

The chain employs TRBV10-3 and TRBJ1-6, with D perhaps TRBD1 (5 bases). V lost 3 bases and J lost 9, with 12 bases in between. CDR1 ENHRY and CDR2 SYGVKD come from the germline V gene. CDR3 size: 14 residues. The CDR3 loop reads CAISDGAATSPLHF. In nucleotides, the CDR3 is TGTGCCATCAGTGATGGGGCAGCTACTTCACCCCTCCACTTT.

V gene TRBV7-2 combines with J gene TRBJ1-2; TRBD1 agrees at 8 bases. Losses at the gene ends were 5 bases for V and 5 bases for J; bases not matched to a gene: 7. The germline gives CDR1 SGHTA, CDR2 FQGNSA. The CDR3 contains 14 residues. CDR3 amino acids: CASSLQGAEYGYTF. The CDR3 DNA sequence: TGTGCCAGCAGCCTGCAGGGGGCAGAATATGGCTACACCTTC.

Here the CDR3 reads CASSRQETEAFF. The CDR3 coding sequence is TGTGCCAGCAGTCGACAGGAGACTGAAGCTTTCTTT. This rearrangement joins TRBV7-2 to TRBJ1-1, with D possibly matching TRBD1 (6 bases). The V gene lost 6 bases and the J gene lost 5 bases, with 10 bases spanning the gap. This CDR3 is 12 amino acids long. Germline CDR1 SGHTA, CDR2 FQGNSA.

This clone showed up just once. The chain couples TRBV4-3 to TRBJ2-4, with 7 nucleotides matching TRBD2. The CDR3 has 19 residues. After removal of 0 bases from V and 1 base from J, the junction contained 12 bases not matched to a gene. CDR1 LGHNA and CDR2 YSLEER come from the germline V gene. The CDR3 nucleotides read TGCGCCAGCAGCCAAGAACTTTTCACTGCGGGGGAGGCCAAAAACATTCAGTACTTC. It codes for CASSQELFTAGEAKNIQYF.

V is TRBV9 and J is TRBJ1-6; weak D call: TRBD1 (5 bases). The length of the CDR3 is 14 residues. V lost 4 bases to trimming and J lost 7 bases, with 12 bases between them. CDR1 SGDLS and CDR2 YYNGEE come from the germline V gene. The CDR3: CASSPGGANSPLHF. CDR3 sequence (DNA): TGTGCCAGCAGCCCCGGGGGTGCCAATTCACCCCTCCACTTT.

The gene calls are TRBV7-8 and TRBJ1-2, with 9 bases matching TRBD1. Looked up from germline, CDR1 is SGHVS and CDR2 is FQNEAQ. This CDR3 region has 15 residues. The V and J ends lost 3 bases and 10 bases, in that order; junction bases with no gene match: 12. The CDR3 DNA sequence: TGTGCCAGCAGCTTTGTTAGGACAGGGGACCCTTTCTACACCTTC. As protein: CASSFVRTGDPFYTF.

V gene TRBV25-1 combines with J gene TRBJ2-5, with 11 bases that match TRBD1. The J call may be faulty, since TRBJ2-7 better matches the DNA end. This CDR3 comprises 16 residues. Germline values: CDR1 MGHDK, CDR2 SYGVNS. CDR3 sequence (DNA): TGTGCCAGCAGCCAACGAGCCGGGACAGGGGGCTACGAGCAGTACTTC. It codes for CASSQRAGTGGYEQYF.

The gene calls are TRBV21-1 and TRBJ2-2; the table's TRBD1 call for D was not verified on the DNA. TRBV21-1 is noted as a pseudogene. The CDR3 is 15 residues long. CDR3: CASRRDRVSTGELFF. CDR3 sequence (DNA): TGTGCCAGCAGGCGGGACAGGGTGAGCACCGGGGAGCTGTTTTTT.

The chain carries TRBV11-3 and TRBJ2-1; D might be TRBD2 (5 bases). Germline-derived CDR1 and CDR2 are SGHNT and YENEEA. The V gene lost 3 bases and the J gene lost 5 bases, with 11 bases spanning the gap. The CDR3 loop spans 14 amino acids. CDR3 DNA sequence: TGTGCCAGCAGCTTTGGAGGACGAAACAATGAGCAGTTCTTC. Its translation: CASSFGGRNNEQFF.

V is TRBV5-1 and J is TRBJ2-1, with a weak D call TRBD2 (6 bases). Germline assignment: CDR1 SGHRS and CDR2 YFSETQ. The V and J ends lost 0 bases and 1 base respectively, with 14 bases between them. This CDR3 is 17 amino acids long. CDR3 residues: CASSLAPPRGSYNEQFF. For the CDR3, the DNA is TGCGCCAGCAGCTTGGCCCCCCCGCGGGGTTCCTACAATGAGCAGTTCTTC.